One sample yielded the 20 T cell receptor beta chains listed below, sequenced in a study of T-cell memory formation after mild COVID-19. TCRdb reprocessed the 5' RACE reads with MiXCR, giving one entry per CDR3 protein. The sample lists around 340,000 distinct CDR3 sequences, under 25% occurring once. The sequencing input was PBMCs or a T cell subset sorted from them (not recorded which). The origin of the receptors is an adult woman who had mild COVID-19 (a few samples of this study predate the infection). Cell type and time point are not known.

This clonotype was counted only a few times. This sequence joins TRBV27 and TRBJ1-1; D unresolved. The CDR3 contains 13 residues. Germline V CDR1 and CDR2: MNHEY, SMNVEV (reference sequence). V was cut by 5 bases and J by 2 bases, with 9 bases left in between. The CDR3 loop is CASSPFANTEAFF. For the CDR3, the DNA is TGTGCCAGCAGTCCCTTCGCTAACACTGAAGCTTTCTTT.

The V and J genes are TRBV11-1 and TRBJ2-1, with a weak D call TRBD1 (6 bases). The germline CDR1 and CDR2 sequences are SGHAT and FQDESV (reference sequence). Trimming left V 10 bases short and J 8 bases short, with 18 bases between. The CDR3 is 13 residues long. The CDR3 DNA reads as TGTGCCATCGGACAGACGGGGTTCGATGAGCAGTTCTTC. Translated: CAIGQTGFDEQFF.

The gene calls are TRBV18 and TRBJ2-1; D possibly corresponds to TRBD2 (5 bases). There are 12 residues in the CDR3. CDR1 KGHSH and CDR2 LQKENI come from the germline V gene. The ends were cut back, 4 bases at V and 9 bases at J, with 10 bases in the middle. CDR3 amino acids: CASSLTEGEQFF. CDR3 DNA sequence: TGTGCCAGCTCACTAACCGAGGGTGAGCAGTTCTTC.

The V gene is TRBV5-1, the J gene TRBJ1-1; unclear D gene. Trimming stripped 0 bases from V and 5 bases from J, with 11 bases between. Germline CDR1 reads SGHRS; CDR2 reads YFSETQ. This CDR3 is 14 amino acids long. In nucleotides, the CDR3 is TGCGCCAGCAGCTTGGAAGGCGGAACAACTGAAGCTTTCTTT. The encoded protein is CASSLEGGTTEAFF. The whole variable domain, remainder taken from reference TRBV5-1 and TRBJ1-1, is KAGVTQTPRYLIKTRGQQVTLSCSPISGHRSVSWYQQTPGQGLQFLFEYFSETQRNKGNFPGRFSGRQFSNSRSEMNVSTLELGDSALYLCASSLEGGTTEAFFGQGTRLTVV.

This clonotype showed up just a few times. The rearrangement joins TRBV7-9 to TRBJ2-3; TRBD2 might be the D (6 bases). CDR3 length equals 16 residues. Germline CDR1 reads SEHNR; CDR2 reads FQNEAQ (reference sequence). V was pared by 4 bases and J by 2 bases, with 16 bases between. The CDR3 DNA sequence: TGTGCCAGCAGCTCCCCCGCGGGGCCAATCACAGATACGCAGTATTTT. This sequence encodes CASSSPAGPITDTQYF. Looking up the rest from reference TRBV7-9 and TRBJ2-3 gives the full variable domain: DTGVSQNPRHKITKRGQNVTFRCDPISEHNRLYWYRQTLGQGPEFLTYFQNEAQLEKSRLLSDRFSAERPKGSFSTLEIQRTEQGDSAMYLCASSSPAGPITDTQYFGPGTRLTVL.

This clonotype was observed a handful of times. The V gene is TRBV9, the J gene TRBJ2-1; tentatively, D is TRBD1 or TRBD2 (8 bases each). With 4 bases removed from V and 0 bases from J, the gap between germline ends came to 17 bases. CDR3 length: 17 amino acids. Germline CDR1 SGDLS, CDR2 YYNGEE. The CDR3 protein is CASSQGAGGVSYNEQFF. The CDR3 nucleotides are TGTGCCAGCAGCCAGGGGGCGGGGGGTGTCTCCTACAATGAGCAGTTCTTC.

In its sample, this clonotype was seen a few times. The chain uses TRBV9 and TRBJ2-1; D is unresolved. Between the trimmed V and J ends, which lost 0 bases and 2 bases, there was a span of 3 bases. This CDR3 is built from 13 residues. Germline lookup yields CDR1 SGDLS and CDR2 YYNGEE. CDR3 DNA: TGTGCCAGCAGCGTAGCCACCTACAATGAGCAGTTCTTC. It encodes CASSVATYNEQFF.

This clonotype has more than one count but fewer than ten. The V call is TRBV12-3 or TRBV12-4, the J call TRBJ2-1; D is possibly TRBD2 (5 bases). Trimming pared 10 bases from V and 0 bases from J, leaving 13 bases between. The CDR3 runs to 14 residues. The CDR3 protein is CAITSRGSYNEQFF. CDR3 nucleotide sequence: TGTGCCATCACATCTCGGGGCTCCTACAATGAGCAGTTCTTC.

This clonotype came up a few times. The V and J genes are TRBV19 and TRBJ1-2; D ambiguous. Germline lookup yields CDR1 LNHDA and CDR2 SQIVND (reference sequence). The CDR3 totals 15 residues. V was cut by 4 bases and J by 6 bases, with 18 bases left in between. In DNA form, the CDR3 reads TGTGCCAGTAGTACAGTTAACATGGGTTCGGATGGCTACACCTTC. Protein sequence: CASSTVNMGSDGYTF.

The rearrangement uses TRBV29-1 and TRBJ2-7; D uncertain. The CDR3 is 13 amino acids. In germline, CDR1 is SQVTM, CDR2 ANQGSEA. V was cut by 4 bases and J by 3 bases, with 13 bases left in between. The CDR3 protein is CSVGSEENYEQYF. The CDR3 DNA follows: TGCAGCGTTGGTTCAGAGGAGAACTACGAGCAGTACTTC.

The J gene is TRBJ2-1, the V gene TRBV7-2; D is unclear. The CDR3 is 14 residues long. V lost 3 bases, J lost 5 bases, and 11 bases lay in between. In germline, CDR1 is SGHTA, CDR2 FQGNSA. CDR3 DNA: TGTGCCAGCAGCTTCCGCACTACCAACAATGAGCAGTTCTTC. Translating gives CASSFRTTNNEQFF.

The rearrangement uses TRBV9 and TRBJ2-3; D is perhaps TRBD1 (6 bases). V lost 0 bases and J lost 2, with 13 bases in between. The CDR3 contains 16 residues. The germline V gene has CDR1 SGDLS and CDR2 YYNGEE. CDR3 in DNA: TGTGCCAGCAGCGTAGATGCCAGGGGAGACACAGATACGCAGTATTTT. It specifies CASSVDARGDTDTQYF.

The V gene is TRBV7-2, the J gene TRBJ2-4; the match to TRBD2 covers 8 bases. V lost 1 base and J lost 4; bases outside the gene matches: 3. Germline V gene sequence: CDR1 SGHTA, CDR2 FQGNSA. The CDR3 has 15 residues. CDR3 DNA sequence: TGTGCCAGCAGCTTAGAGGGACTAGGGAAAAACATTCAGTACTTC. It codes for CASSLEGLGKNIQYF.

The rearrangement joins TRBV5-6 to TRBJ2-1; 7 nucleotides agree with TRBD2. The CDR3 has 15 residues. The V segment lost 1 base and the J segment 2 bases; nucleotides outside the gene matches: 3. Germline lookup yields CDR1 SGHDT and CDR2 YYEEEE. In nucleotides, the CDR3 is TGTGCCAGCAGCTTGTTTGGGGGGGCCTACAATGAGCAGTTCTTC. Its translation: CASSLFGGAYNEQFF.

This clonotype appeared many times. The chain has TRBV12-3 or TRBV12-4 and TRBJ2-7, with 13 bases aligning to TRBD2. The CDR3 contains 14 residues. Unmatched junction bases numbered 2, after V lost 6 bases and J lost 3 bases. CDR3 sequence (DNA): TGTGCCAGCAGCCGGACTAGCGGGAGCTACGAGCAGTACTTC. It yields the protein CASSRTSGSYEQYF.

In its sample, this clonotype was seen a few times. This chain connects TRBV9 to TRBJ2-3, with D possibly called TRBD1 or TRBD2 (5 bases each). Germline assignment: CDR1 SGDLS and CDR2 YYNGEE. The CDR3 is made up of 14 amino acids. V dropped 2 bases and J dropped 3 bases, with 10 bases sitting between them. This CDR3 reads CASSVGRETDTQYF. For the CDR3, the DNA is TGTGCCAGCAGCGTGGGACGGGAAACAGATACGCAGTATTTT.

This clonotype was recorded a few times. This sequence joins TRBV5-1 and TRBJ1-1, with 7 bases that match TRBD1. J was trimmed by 4 bases and V by 1 base; bases with no gene match: 7. Germline V gives CDR1 SGHRS, CDR2 YFSETQ. The CDR3 length is 15 residues. The CDR3 protein is CASSLYLPGGTEAFF. The CDR3 coding sequence is TGCGCCAGCAGCTTGTACCTTCCAGGGGGCACTGAAGCTTTCTTT.

This clonotype was seen more than once but under ten times. This sequence joins TRBV7-6 and TRBJ2-7; D is perhaps TRBD1 (5 bases). CDR1 and CDR2 from the germline V gene are SGHVS and FNYEAQ. Trimming stripped 2 bases from V and 0 bases from J, with 20 bases between. CDR3 length: 18 amino acids. CDR3 DNA sequence: TGTGCCAGCAGCTTACAGGGAATGAGTCCCACAAACTCCTACGAGCAGTACTTC. Its protein product is CASSLQGMSPTNSYEQYF.

This clonotype was seen many times. This rearrangement joins TRBV27 to TRBJ2-7; D ambiguous. Trimming took 5 bases from V and 1 from J, leaving 12 bases between them. The germline V gene encodes CDR1 MNHEY and CDR2 SMNVEV (reference sequence). This CDR3 region has 14 residues. CDR3 DNA: TGTGCCAGCAGTCCAACAAGAGTGTCCTACGAGCAGTACTTC. It translates to CASSPTRVSYEQYF.

The chain is built from TRBV9 and TRBJ2-7, with D possibly TRBD1 on 6 matching bases. V shed 0 bases and J shed 0 bases, with 13 bases lying between them. Germline V gene data show CDR1 as SGDLS and CDR2 as YYNGEE. There are 16 residues in the CDR3. CDR3 region: CASSVGATGNSYEQYF. The CDR3 region has the DNA TGTGCCAGCAGCGTAGGCGCGACAGGAAACTCCTACGAGCAGTACTTC.